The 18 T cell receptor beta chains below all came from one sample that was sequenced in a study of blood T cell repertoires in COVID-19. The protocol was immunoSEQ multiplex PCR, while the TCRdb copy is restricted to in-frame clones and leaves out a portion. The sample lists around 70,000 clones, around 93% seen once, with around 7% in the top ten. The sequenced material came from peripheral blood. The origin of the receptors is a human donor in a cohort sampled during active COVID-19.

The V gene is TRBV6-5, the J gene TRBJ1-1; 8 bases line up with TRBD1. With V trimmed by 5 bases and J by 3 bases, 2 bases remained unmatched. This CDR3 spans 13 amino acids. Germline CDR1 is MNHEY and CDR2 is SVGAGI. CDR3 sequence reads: CASSPGQDTEAFF. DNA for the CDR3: TGTGCCAGCAGTCCGGGACAGGACACTGAAGCTTTCTTT.

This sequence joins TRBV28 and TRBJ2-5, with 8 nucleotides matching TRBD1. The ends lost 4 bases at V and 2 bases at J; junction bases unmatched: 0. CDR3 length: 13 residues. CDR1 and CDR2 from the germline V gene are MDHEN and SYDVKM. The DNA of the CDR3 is TGTGCCAGCAGTTACAGGGGGCAAGAGACCCAGTACTTC. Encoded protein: CASSYRGQETQYF.

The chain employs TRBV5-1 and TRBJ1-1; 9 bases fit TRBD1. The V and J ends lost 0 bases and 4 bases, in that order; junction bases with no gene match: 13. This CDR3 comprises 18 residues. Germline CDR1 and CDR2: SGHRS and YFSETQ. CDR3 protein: CASSLGYLQGARSTEAFF. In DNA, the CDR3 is TGCGCCAGCAGCTTGGGGTACTTACAGGGGGCGCGGAGCACTGAAGCTTTCTTT.

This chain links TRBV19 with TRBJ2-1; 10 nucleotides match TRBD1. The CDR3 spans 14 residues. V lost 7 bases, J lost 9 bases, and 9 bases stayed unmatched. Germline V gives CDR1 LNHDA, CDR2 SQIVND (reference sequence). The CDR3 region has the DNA TGTGCCAGTAACCGGGACAGGGGCCGCCGTGAGCAGTTCTTC. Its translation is CASNRDRGRREQFF.

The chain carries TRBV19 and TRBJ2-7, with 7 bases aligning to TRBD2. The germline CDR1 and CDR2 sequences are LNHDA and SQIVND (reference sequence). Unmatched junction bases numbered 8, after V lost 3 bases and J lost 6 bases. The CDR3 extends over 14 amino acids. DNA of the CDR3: TGTGCCAGTAGTATCGTAGGGGAGGGAGGCGAGCAGTACTTC. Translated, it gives CASSIVGEGGEQYF.

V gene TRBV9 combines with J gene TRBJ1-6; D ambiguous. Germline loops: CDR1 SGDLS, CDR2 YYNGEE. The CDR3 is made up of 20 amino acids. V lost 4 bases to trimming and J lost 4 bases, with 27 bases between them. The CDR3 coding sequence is TGTGCCAGCAGCTCGAGTAAGAGAGCTGGGCCCGGCAGGTATAATTCACCCCTCCACTTT. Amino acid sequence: CASSSSKRAGPGRYNSPLHF.

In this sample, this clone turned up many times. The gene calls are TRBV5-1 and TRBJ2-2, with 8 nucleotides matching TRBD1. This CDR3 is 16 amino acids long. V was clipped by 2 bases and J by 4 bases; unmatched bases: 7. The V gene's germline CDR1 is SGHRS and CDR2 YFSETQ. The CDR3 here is CASSFDQGASTGELFF. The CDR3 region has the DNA TGCGCCAGCAGCTTCGATCAGGGGGCTAGCACCGGGGAGCTGTTTTTT. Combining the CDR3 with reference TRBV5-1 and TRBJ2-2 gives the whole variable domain KAGVTQTPRYLIKTRGQQVTLSCSPISGHRSVSWYQQTPGQGLQFLFEYFSETQRNKGNFPGRFSGRQFSNSRSEMNVSTLELGDSALYLCASSFDQGASTGELFFGEGSRLTVL.

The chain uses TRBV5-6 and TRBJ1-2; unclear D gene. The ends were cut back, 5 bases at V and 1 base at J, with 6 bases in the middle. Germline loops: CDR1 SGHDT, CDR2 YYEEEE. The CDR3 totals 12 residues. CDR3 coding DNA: TGTGCCAGCAGTCCGGGTAACTATGGCTACACCTTC. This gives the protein CASSPGNYGYTF.

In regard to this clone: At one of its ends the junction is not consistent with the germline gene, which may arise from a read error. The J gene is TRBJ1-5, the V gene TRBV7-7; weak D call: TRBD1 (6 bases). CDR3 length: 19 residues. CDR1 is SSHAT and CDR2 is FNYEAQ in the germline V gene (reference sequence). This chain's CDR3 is CASSTQPEQGKSAPGSQHF. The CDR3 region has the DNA TGTGCTAGCAGCACCCAGCCCGAACAGGGCAAATCAGCCCCGGGGTCCCAGCATTTT.

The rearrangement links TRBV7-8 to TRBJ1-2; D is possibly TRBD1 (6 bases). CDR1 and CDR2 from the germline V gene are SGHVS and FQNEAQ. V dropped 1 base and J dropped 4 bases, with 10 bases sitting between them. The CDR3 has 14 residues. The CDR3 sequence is CASSLDAGAYGYTF. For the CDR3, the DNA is TGTGCCAGCAGCTTAGACGCAGGGGCCTATGGCTACACCTTC. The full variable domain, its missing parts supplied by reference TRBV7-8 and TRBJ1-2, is GAGVSQSPRYKVAKRGQDVALRCDPISGHVSLFWYQQALGQGPEFLTYFQNEAQLDKSGLPSDRFFAERPEGSVSTLKIQRTQQEDSAVYLCASSLDAGAYGYTFGSGTRLTVV.

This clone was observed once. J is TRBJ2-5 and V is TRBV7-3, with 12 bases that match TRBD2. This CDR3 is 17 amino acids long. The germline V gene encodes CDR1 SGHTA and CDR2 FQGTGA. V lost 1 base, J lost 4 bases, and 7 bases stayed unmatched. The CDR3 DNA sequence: TGTGCCAGCAGCTTAAAGTCTAGCGGGGGGGCCATAGAGACCCAGTACTTC. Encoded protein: CASSLKSSGGAIETQYF.

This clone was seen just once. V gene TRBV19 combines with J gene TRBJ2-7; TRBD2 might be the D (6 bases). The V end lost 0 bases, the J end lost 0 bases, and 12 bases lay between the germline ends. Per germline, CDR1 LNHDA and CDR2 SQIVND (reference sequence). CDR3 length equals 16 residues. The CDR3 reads CASSIDPRGSSYEQYF. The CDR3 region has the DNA TGTGCCAGTAGTATAGATCCGCGGGGATCCTCCTACGAGCAGTACTTC.

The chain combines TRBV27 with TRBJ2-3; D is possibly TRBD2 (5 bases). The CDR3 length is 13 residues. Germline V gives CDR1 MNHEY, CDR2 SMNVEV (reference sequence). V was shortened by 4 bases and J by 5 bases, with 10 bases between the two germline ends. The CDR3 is CASSSASGDTQYF. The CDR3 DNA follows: TGTGCCAGCAGTTCCGCCAGCGGAGATACGCAGTATTTT.

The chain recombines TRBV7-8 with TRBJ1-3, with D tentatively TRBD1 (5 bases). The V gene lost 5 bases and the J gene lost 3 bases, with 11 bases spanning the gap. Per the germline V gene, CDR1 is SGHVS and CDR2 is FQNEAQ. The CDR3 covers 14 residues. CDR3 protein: CASSPRTFGNTIYF. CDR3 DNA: TGTGCCAGCAGCCCTCGGACATTTGGAAACACCATATATTTT.

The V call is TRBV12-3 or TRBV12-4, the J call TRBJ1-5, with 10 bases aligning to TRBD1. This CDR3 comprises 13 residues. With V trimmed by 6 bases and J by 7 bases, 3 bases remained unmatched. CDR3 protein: CASRGTGDQPQHF. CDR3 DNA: TGTGCCAGCAGGGGGACAGGGGACCAGCCCCAGCATTTT.

CDR3 in amino acids: CASSLGLAGGTEEQYF. CDR3 in DNA: TGTGCCAGCAGCTTAGGATTAGCGGGAGGCACGGAAGAGCAGTACTTC. This chain uses TRBV7-2 with TRBJ2-7; 10 nucleotides line up with TRBD2. Per the germline V gene, CDR1 is SGHTA and CDR2 is FQGNSA. V lost 1 base to trimming and J lost 7 bases; unmatched junction nucleotides: 10. CDR3 size: 16 residues.

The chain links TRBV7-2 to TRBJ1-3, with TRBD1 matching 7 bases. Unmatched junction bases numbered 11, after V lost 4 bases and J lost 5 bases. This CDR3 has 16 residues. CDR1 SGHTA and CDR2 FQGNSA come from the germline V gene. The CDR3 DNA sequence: TGTGCCAGCAGCTCCTACCGGACAGGACTGAGAAACACCATATATTTT. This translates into CASSSYRTGLRNTIYF.

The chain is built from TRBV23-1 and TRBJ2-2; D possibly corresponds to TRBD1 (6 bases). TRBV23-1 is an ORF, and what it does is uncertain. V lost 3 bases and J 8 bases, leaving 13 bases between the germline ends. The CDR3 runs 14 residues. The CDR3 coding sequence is TGCGCCAGCAGTCAGCTACAGGGAATGGGGGAGCTGTTTTTT. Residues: CASSQLQGMGELFF.